The rows below give T cell receptor beta chains drawn from one sample of a study of T cells after yellow fever vaccination. TCRdb called the 5' RACE reads again in MiXCR, with one record for every CDR3 protein. The data contain 100,000 to 150,000 distinct CDR3 sequences, 7.4% of them seen just once; the ten biggest clones take up around 2.7%. This specimen consisted of CD4+ T cells sorted from PBMCs, obtained about 10 days after the first yellow fever vaccination. Receptor source: a man younger than 35 who received the YFV17D yellow fever vaccine. The conserved cysteine and the conserved F or W are not part of the CDR3 here.

TRBJ2-1,TRBV11-1,ASTDPGQIYNEQF
TRBJ1-5,TRBV30,AWSPLGSQPQH
TRBJ1-1,TRBV5-1,ASSLSYGADTEAF
TRBJ2-1,TRBV5-1,ASSLKRGTYNEQF
TRBJ1-3,TRBV7-9,ASSRWAGMGGNTIY
TRBJ1-5,TRBV28,ASTLGTGSQPQH
TRBJ2-2,TRBV24-1,ATSGTGTNTGELF
TRBJ1-2,TRBV25-1,ASSDSGTPIFGYT
TRBJ2-5,TRBV5-4,ASSRSGGYQETQY
TRBJ2-3,TRBV5-4,ASSRNRGGQGDTQY
TRBJ2-1,TRBV29-1,SVVWGAGGNEQF
TRBJ2-7,TRBV12-3/TRBV12-4,ASSFVPGGEQY
TRBJ2-3,TRBV5-1,ASSPVIRTSITDTQY
TRBJ1-6,TRBV5-5,ASSLAPNSPLH
TRBJ2-1,TRBV3-1,ASSQVGGSYNEQF
TRBJ2-1,TRBV20-1,SASHPGQGNNEQF
TRBJ1-5,TRBV2,ASSDLTGRDQPQH
TRBJ2-5,TRBV20-1,SARGTVEETQY
TRBJ1-5,TRBV19,ASSMGFNQPQH
TRBJ2-3,TRBV5-1,ASSTLGDTQY
TRBJ2-3,TRBV29-1,SVGWSSSDTQY
TRBJ1-1,TRBV5-1,ASSAQGSGDNTEAF
TRBJ2-7,TRBV29-1,SVEYEQY
TRBJ2-1,TRBV6-1,ASSSDRGRNEQF
TRBJ1-1,TRBV20-1,SARFSTGNTEAF
TRBJ1-1,TRBV12-3/TRBV12-4,ASSLGGLGSTEAF
TRBJ1-2,TRBV6-1,ASSEAPDYGYT
TRBJ1-2,TRBV4-3,ASSRTWRYGYT
TRBJ2-1,TRBV7-3,ASSGSGTVGRDEQF
TRBJ1-5,TRBV24-1,ATRRAGNQPQH
TRBJ1-1,TRBV15,ATSRVRTGWNTEAF
TRBJ1-2,TRBV20-1,SATTGYGYT
TRBJ2-3,TRBV7-2,ASSFLRGSVTDTQY
TRBJ2-3,TRBV7-2,ASQKGPRADTQY
TRBJ1-3,TRBV4-3,ASSQDLPAGATIY
TRBJ2-3,TRBV5-1,ASSLPSYGSTDTQY
TRBJ2-4,TRBV7-3,ASSLTGGAKNIQY
TRBJ1-2,TRBV7-2,ASSPRGHLGGYT
TRBJ2-7,TRBV6-2/TRBV6-3,ASSPPIEAYEQY